These T cell receptor beta chains were read from a single sample in a study of T cells in Graves' hyperthyroidism and ophthalmopathy. TCRdb independently ran MiXCR on the multiplex PCR reads; one entry per CDR3 protein. The table has more than 450,000 distinct CDR3 sequences, just under 20% seen once; the top ten hold roughly 47%. Sequencing was done on a sample of blood. The source of these receptors is a man aged 35 to 55 with Graves' ophthalmopathy. The CDR3 runs from the conserved cysteine through the conserved F or W. D genes are given only for firm matches. Not every row has a clone size; where given, it reads once, few, many or a size class.

j_call: TRBJ1-3
d_call: -
clone_size: -
v_call: TRBV7-2
cdr3_nt: TGTGCCAGCAGCCTCTACGGATCGACTGGAAACACCATATATTTT
cdr3_aa: CASSLYGSTGNTIYF

j_call: TRBJ2-1
d_call: TRBD2
clone_size: few
v_call: TRBV24-1
cdr3_nt: TGTGCCACCAGTGATTTTGAAGCGGGAGTATATGAGCAGTTCTTC
cdr3_aa: CATSDFEAGVYEQFF

j_call: TRBJ1-5
d_call: TRBD1
clone_size: -
v_call: TRBV6-1
cdr3_nt: TGTGCCAGCAGTAACAGGGGGCCCGAGGGGCCCCAGCATTTT
cdr3_aa: CASSNRGPEGPQHF

j_call: TRBJ2-5
d_call: -
clone_size: many
v_call: TRBV7-2
cdr3_nt: TGTGCCAGCAGTTTCCGGGAGACCCAGTACTTC
cdr3_aa: CASSFRETQYF

j_call: TRBJ1-1
d_call: -
clone_size: many
v_call: TRBV30
cdr3_nt: TGTGCCTCCCGGGGGGGGAACACTGAAGCTTTCTTT
cdr3_aa: CASRGGNTEAFF

j_call: TRBJ2-1
d_call: -
clone_size: -
v_call: TRBV28
cdr3_nt: TGTGCCAGCGGGGGAGGTGGAGGACAGTTCTTC
cdr3_aa: CASGGGGGQFF

j_call: TRBJ2-3
d_call: -
clone_size: many
v_call: TRBV2
cdr3_nt: TGTGCCAGCGCACCCGGGGAAGATACGCAGTATTTT
cdr3_aa: CASAPGEDTQYF

j_call: TRBJ2-3
d_call: -
clone_size: -
v_call: TRBV6-1
cdr3_nt: TGTGCCAGCAGTTCGCTGCCACACGGGACAGATACGCAGTATTTT
cdr3_aa: CASSSLPHGTDTQYF

j_call: TRBJ1-3
d_call: -
clone_size: -
v_call: TRBV5-5
cdr3_nt: TGTGCCAGCAGTACTTACAGGGCCTCTGGAAACACCATATATTTT
cdr3_aa: CASSTYRASGNTIYF

j_call: TRBJ1-2
d_call: TRBD1
clone_size: -
v_call: TRBV18
cdr3_nt: TGTGCCAGCTCATCGTCCCGGGACAGGGAATACACCTTC
cdr3_aa: CASSSSRDREYTF

j_call: TRBJ2-7
d_call: -
clone_size: many
v_call: TRBV28
cdr3_nt: TGTGCCAGCAGTTTGCTTAAGCGCGAGCAGTACTTC
cdr3_aa: CASSLLKREQYF

j_call: TRBJ2-3
d_call: -
clone_size: few
v_call: TRBV4-1
cdr3_nt: TGCGCCAGCAGCCAAGGGGGTAGTAGCACAGATACGCAGTATTTT
cdr3_aa: CASSQGGSSTDTQYF

j_call: TRBJ2-5
d_call: -
clone_size: once
v_call: TRBV28
cdr3_nt: TGTGCCAGCAGTCTCCAGGAAACTCAAGAGACCCTGTACTTC
cdr3_aa: CASSLQETQETLYF

j_call: TRBJ2-3
d_call: TRBD2
clone_size: many
v_call: TRBV13
cdr3_nt: TGTGCCAGCAGCTTCCGCTTAGCGGGAGGGTTCACAGATACGCAGTATTTT
cdr3_aa: CASSFRLAGGFTDTQYF

j_call: TRBJ2-3
d_call: -
clone_size: many
v_call: TRBV6-2/TRBV6-3
cdr3_nt: TGTGCCAGCACCAGGACTGCAGATACGCAGTATTTT
cdr3_aa: CASTRTADTQYF

j_call: TRBJ2-7
d_call: -
clone_size: few
v_call: TRBV7-9
cdr3_nt: TGTGCCAGTGCCCCTTGGAGCTCCTACGAGCAGTACTTC
cdr3_aa: CASAPWSSYEQYF

j_call: TRBJ1-3
d_call: TRBD1
clone_size: few
v_call: TRBV13
cdr3_nt: TGTGCCAGCCGCAGGGACAGGGGAACACCGACTGGAAACACCATATATTTT
cdr3_aa: CASRRDRGTPTGNTIYF

j_call: TRBJ2-1
d_call: TRBD2
clone_size: -
v_call: TRBV11-2
cdr3_nt: TGTGCCAGCAGCTTAGGGTGGGGACTAGCTAGCGATGAGCAGTTCTTC
cdr3_aa: CASSLGWGLASDEQFF

j_call: TRBJ2-3
d_call: TRBD2
clone_size: many
v_call: TRBV13
cdr3_nt: TGTGCCAGCAGCTGGCGGGGGGGGGCCCGGATACGGAGCACAGATACGCAGTATTTT
cdr3_aa: CASSWRGGARIRSTDTQYF

j_call: TRBJ1-1
d_call: -
clone_size: -
v_call: TRBV28
cdr3_nt: TGTGCCAGCAGGTCCCCTGACCTTATTGAAGCTTTCTTT
cdr3_aa: CASRSPDLIEAFF

j_call: TRBJ2-1
d_call: TRBD2
clone_size: -
v_call: TRBV7-2
cdr3_nt: TGTGCCAGCAGCTTAGAGGGGCGGGAGGTCGCCTACAATGAGCAGTTCTTC
cdr3_aa: CASSLEGREVAYNEQFF

j_call: TRBJ2-2
d_call: TRBD1
clone_size: -
v_call: TRBV15
cdr3_nt: TGTGCCACCAGCAGAGATTTCGCAGGGGGTGGGGAGCTGTTTTTT
cdr3_aa: CATSRDFAGGGELFF

j_call: TRBJ1-6
d_call: TRBD1
clone_size: -
v_call: TRBV15
cdr3_nt: TGTGCCACCAGCAGAGTACAGGGGAGCTCCTATAATTCACCCCTCCACTTT
cdr3_aa: CATSRVQGSSYNSPLHF

j_call: TRBJ2-7
d_call: TRBD2
clone_size: few
v_call: TRBV6-2/TRBV6-3
cdr3_nt: TGTGCCAGCAGTTCGAGGACTAGCGACGAGCAGTACTTC
cdr3_aa: CASSSRTSDEQYF

j_call: TRBJ2-1
d_call: -
clone_size: few
v_call: TRBV19
cdr3_nt: TGTGCCACTCCAGGGACCCCATCCTACAATGAGCAGTTCTTC
cdr3_aa: CATPGTPSYNEQFF

j_call: TRBJ2-7
d_call: TRBD1
clone_size: -
v_call: TRBV27
cdr3_nt: TGTGCCAGCAGTCCCCGGGGACAGGGGAGGGACGAGCAGTACTTC
cdr3_aa: CASSPRGQGRDEQYF

j_call: TRBJ2-1
d_call: -
clone_size: -
v_call: TRBV6-1
cdr3_nt: TGTGCCAGCAAGGGGTGGGGGATCTCCTACAATGAGCAGTTCTTC
cdr3_aa: CASKGWGISYNEQFF

j_call: TRBJ1-1
d_call: TRBD1
clone_size: many
v_call: TRBV7-8
cdr3_nt: TGTGCCAGCAGCCGAACAGGGGGCGTCACTGAAGCTTTCTTT
cdr3_aa: CASSRTGGVTEAFF

j_call: TRBJ1-6
d_call: -
clone_size: few
v_call: TRBV6-1
cdr3_nt: TGTGCCAGCAGCCGGGACGGTCACTATAATTCACCCCTCCACTTT
cdr3_aa: CASSRDGHYNSPLHF

j_call: TRBJ2-7
d_call: -
clone_size: many
v_call: TRBV28
cdr3_nt: TGTGCCAGCAGTCGTCAATGGCCTAGAGAGCAGTACTTC
cdr3_aa: CASSRQWPREQYF

j_call: TRBJ2-3
d_call: TRBD2
clone_size: few
v_call: TRBV9
cdr3_nt: TGTGCCAGCAGCGTAGGTGCGGGAGTGGTATATACGCAGTATTTT
cdr3_aa: CASSVGAGVVYTQYF

j_call: TRBJ1-2
d_call: -
clone_size: few
v_call: TRBV27
cdr3_nt: TGTGCCATCAGTGCTTGGTTGAACAGAGACTATGGCTACACCTTC
cdr3_aa: CAISAWLNRDYGYTF

j_call: TRBJ2-7
d_call: -
clone_size: -
v_call: TRBV12-5
cdr3_nt: TGTGCTAGTGGTTCTGGAACCTTGAGGGGCGAGCAGTACTTC
cdr3_aa: CASGSGTLRGEQYF

j_call: TRBJ2-1
d_call: TRBD1
clone_size: -
v_call: TRBV20-1
cdr3_nt: TGCAGTGCCCTACGGACAGGCTCACGGACCTACAATGAGCAGTTCTTC
cdr3_aa: CSALRTGSRTYNEQFF

j_call: TRBJ1-1
d_call: -
clone_size: many
v_call: TRBV18
cdr3_nt: TGTGCCAGCTCACCACCACGCGGGACTGGAGCTTTCTTT
cdr3_aa: CASSPPRGTGAFF

j_call: TRBJ2-3
d_call: TRBD1
clone_size: few
v_call: TRBV7-9
cdr3_nt: TGTGCCAGCAGCCCCTCCGGGACAGGGGGCTCAGATACGCAGTATTTT
cdr3_aa: CASSPSGTGGSDTQYF

j_call: TRBJ1-1
d_call: TRBD1
clone_size: -
v_call: TRBV12-3/TRBV12-4
cdr3_nt: TGTGCCAGCAGTTTAGATGGGCGGGACAGTGAAGCTTTCTTT
cdr3_aa: CASSLDGRDSEAFF

j_call: TRBJ2-7
d_call: -
clone_size: -
v_call: TRBV19
cdr3_nt: TGTGCCAGTAGTATAATCGGGGGCGCGGGGAGCTCCTACGAGCAGTACTTC
cdr3_aa: CASSIIGGAGSSYEQYF

j_call: TRBJ1-4
d_call: TRBD1
clone_size: -
v_call: TRBV6-1
cdr3_nt: TGTGCCAGCAACCTACGGACAGGGAGTGAAAAACTGTTTTTT
cdr3_aa: CASNLRTGSEKLFF

j_call: TRBJ2-7
d_call: -
clone_size: -
v_call: TRBV29-1
cdr3_nt: TGCAGCGTTGGACAAAACGAGCAGTACTTC
cdr3_aa: CSVGQNEQYF

j_call: TRBJ1-4
d_call: TRBD1
clone_size: few
v_call: TRBV6-1
cdr3_nt: TGTGCCAGCAGTTCCCTGACAGGGATCAATGAAAAACTGTTTTTT
cdr3_aa: CASSSLTGINEKLFF

j_call: TRBJ2-7
d_call: -
clone_size: -
v_call: TRBV6-1
cdr3_nt: TGTGCCAGCAGTGTCAGGGTCGAGCAGTACTTC
cdr3_aa: CASSVRVEQYF

j_call: TRBJ2-7
d_call: TRBD2
clone_size: -
v_call: TRBV2
cdr3_nt: TGTGCCAGCATCCGAGGGACTAGTAGCGAGCAGTACTTC
cdr3_aa: CASIRGTSSEQYF

j_call: TRBJ2-7
d_call: TRBD2
clone_size: many
v_call: TRBV20-1
cdr3_nt: TGCAGTGCTAGACTCATTCTAGCGGGAGGGGGGTACGAGCAGTACTTC
cdr3_aa: CSARLILAGGGYEQYF

j_call: TRBJ1-5
d_call: TRBD1
clone_size: few
v_call: TRBV6-5
cdr3_nt: TGTGCCAGCAGTTCCCCAGGGGGGGGGACTAGCAATCAGCCCCAGCATTTT
cdr3_aa: CASSSPGGGTSNQPQHF

j_call: TRBJ2-7
d_call: TRBD1
clone_size: -
v_call: TRBV10-3
cdr3_nt: TGTGCCATGGGACAGCCGTCCTACGAGCAGTACTTC
cdr3_aa: CAMGQPSYEQYF

j_call: TRBJ2-1
d_call: TRBD2
clone_size: many
v_call: TRBV5-1
cdr3_nt: TGCGCCAGCAGCCGCGGTTGGCGGGAGGGGGACAATGAGCAGTTCTTC
cdr3_aa: CASSRGWREGDNEQFF

j_call: TRBJ2-1
d_call: -
clone_size: -
v_call: TRBV27
cdr3_nt: TGTGAGGTTGGACTTTATGAGCAGTTCTTC
cdr3_aa: CEVGLYEQFF

j_call: TRBJ2-7
d_call: -
clone_size: many
v_call: TRBV28
cdr3_nt: TGTGCCAGCGGGGAGGTGCAGAACGAGCAGTACTTC
cdr3_aa: CASGEVQNEQYF

j_call: TRBJ2-5
d_call: -
clone_size: -
v_call: TRBV3-1
cdr3_nt: TGTGCCAGCAGCCAAGACCTCGGGCGGGGTGGGCAAGAGACCCAGTACTTC
cdr3_aa: CASSQDLGRGGQETQYF

j_call: TRBJ2-7
d_call: -
clone_size: -
v_call: TRBV6-6
cdr3_nt: TGTGCCAGCAGTTACTCGGACGGCTACGAGCAGTACTTC
cdr3_aa: CASSYSDGYEQYF

j_call: TRBJ1-6
d_call: TRBD1
clone_size: few
v_call: TRBV6-5
cdr3_nt: TGTGCCAGCAGTTACGCCCTAACAGGGGGGGATTCACCCCTCCACTTT
cdr3_aa: CASSYALTGGDSPLHF

j_call: TRBJ2-7
d_call: -
clone_size: -
v_call: TRBV6-4
cdr3_nt: TGTGCCAGCAGCCCCACAGGTTACTCCTACGAGCAGTACTTC
cdr3_aa: CASSPTGYSYEQYF

j_call: TRBJ2-1
d_call: -
clone_size: -
v_call: TRBV20-1
cdr3_nt: TGCAGTGCAAAGAGACTGAGCTCCTACAATGAGCAGTTCTTC
cdr3_aa: CSAKRLSSYNEQFF

j_call: TRBJ2-6
d_call: -
clone_size: many
v_call: TRBV12-3/TRBV12-4
cdr3_nt: TGTGCCAGCAGCCCTTCTAGTGGGGCCAACGTCCTGACTTTC
cdr3_aa: CASSPSSGANVLTF

j_call: TRBJ1-6
d_call: -
clone_size: few
v_call: TRBV30
cdr3_nt: TGTGCCTGGTGGAGAGGTACTGACAATTCACCCCTCCACTTT
cdr3_aa: CAWWRGTDNSPLHF

j_call: TRBJ1-1
d_call: -
clone_size: -
v_call: TRBV7-9
cdr3_nt: TGTGCCAGCAGATCACCAATGAACACTGAAGCTTTCTTT
cdr3_aa: CASRSPMNTEAFF